Shown below are 7 T cell receptor beta chains from a single sample sequenced in a study of blood T cell repertoires in COVID-19. This table comes from immunoSEQ multiplex PCR, and its TCRdb copy is limited to in-frame clones, with some not included. The sample has 250,000 or so clones; around nine tenths are singletons. Sequenced input: PBMCs or T cells enriched from blood (not recorded which). The receptors derive from a woman aged 45-60 years who had recovered from COVID-19.

The rearrangement joins TRBV6-5 to TRBJ2-3; no definite D call. V lost 2 bases, J lost 0 bases, and 9 bases lay in between. Germline assignment: CDR1 MNHEY and CDR2 SVGAGI. The CDR3 sequence is 15 residues long. DNA of the CDR3: TGTGCCAGCAGTTACGTTGTCTCTAGCACAGATACGCAGTATTTT. Translating gives CASSYVVSSTDTQYF.

The genes are TRBV28 and TRBJ2-3, with TRBD2 as a possible D gene (6 bases). CDR3 length: 16 residues. Trimming shortened V by 2 bases and J by 3 bases, and 15 bases separated the two germline ends. CDR1 and CDR2 from the germline V gene are MDHEN and SYDVKM. The CDR3: CASSLAGIAETDTQYF. The CDR3 DNA reads as TGTGCCAGCAGTTTAGCTGGAATAGCGGAAACAGATACGCAGTATTTT.

The chain employs TRBV28 and TRBJ1-3, with a weak D call TRBD1 (5 bases). Between the trimmed V and J ends, which lost 3 bases and 4 bases, there was a span of 13 bases. The CDR3 is 15 residues long. Germline V gives CDR1 MDHEN, CDR2 SYDVKM. The CDR3 reads CASSLEGHGGNTIYF. For the CDR3, the DNA is TGTGCCAGCAGTTTGGAGGGGCATGGAGGAAACACCATATATTTT.

CDR3 DNA sequence: TGTGCCAGCTCACAAGGGACTAGTCTTCTCGGGGAGCTGTTTTTT. Its protein product is CASSQGTSLLGELFF. The chain is built from TRBV18 and TRBJ2-2, with 8 bases aligning to TRBD2. In germline, CDR1 is KGHSH, CDR2 LQKENI. The ends lost 4 bases at V and 7 bases at J; junction bases unmatched: 8. This CDR3 contains 15 residues. Based on the CDR3 plus reference TRBV18 and TRBJ2-2, the full variable domain is NAGVMQNPRHLVRRRGQEARLRCSPMKGHSHVYWYRQLPEEGLKFMVYLQKENIIDESGMPKERFSAEFPKEGPSILRIQQVVRGDSAAYFCASSQGTSLLGELFFGEGSRLTVL.

J is TRBJ2-1 and V is TRBV5-1; D uncertain. V was pared by 3 bases and J by 6 bases, with 16 bases between. The CDR3 is 15 residues long. From germline, CDR1 is SGHRS and CDR2 YFSETQ. The CDR3: CASSSGLTGFNEQFF. CDR3 DNA sequence: TGCGCCAGCAGCTCGGGTCTAACGGGTTTCAATGAGCAGTTCTTC.

CDR3 residues: CASSNVQGTEAFF. In nucleotides, the CDR3 is TGCGCCAGCAGCAATGTACAGGGCACTGAAGCTTTCTTT. The chain couples TRBV5-1 to TRBJ1-1, with D tentatively TRBD1 (6 bases). Germline V gives CDR1 SGHRS, CDR2 YFSETQ. V lost 4 bases and J 4 bases, leaving 11 bases between the germline ends. CDR3 length: 13 amino acids.

The V call is TRBV19, the J call TRBJ1-5; TRBD1 matches at 7 bases. The CDR3 loop spans 14 amino acids. J lost 0 bases, V lost 10 bases, and 6 bases had no gene match. The V gene's germline CDR1 is LNHDA and CDR2 SQIVND (reference sequence). The CDR3 region has the DNA TGTGCCACAGGACAGGCGGATAGCAATCAGCCCCAGCATTTT. Translated: CATGQADSNQPQHF.